Each of the 14 T cell receptor beta chains below was sequenced from the same sample in a study of cytomegalovirus exposure and HLA in healthy donors. PCR was performed using 60 Vbeta and 13 Jbeta primers. Clones were sequenced by immunoSEQ multiplex PCR, and TCRdb holds only the in-frame ones, with some missing. Of 95,000 to 150,000 clones in the sample, about 80% were seen once. Sequenced sample: PBMCs. All receptors come from a woman aged 45-59 years in good health and CMV-seropositive.

The V and J genes are TRBV7-2 and TRBJ2-7; 8 bases fit TRBD1. V trimming: 1 base; J trimming: 5 bases; junction bases outside the gene matches: 4. In germline, CDR1 is SGHTA, CDR2 FQGNSA. This CDR3 region has 14 residues. The CDR3 DNA reads as TGTGCCAGCAGCTTAGGGACAGGGAAACACGAGCAGTACTTC. Its translation is CASSLGTGKHEQYF.

The rearrangement links TRBV6-4 to TRBJ2-5, with 8 bases that match TRBD2. The germline V gene has CDR1 MRHNA and CDR2 SNTAGT. The CDR3 length is 15 residues. The V gene end was trimmed by 0 bases and the J gene end by 3 bases; junction bases not matched to a gene: 3. CDR3 region: CASSDSRGLEETQYF. CDR3 bases: TGTGCCAGCAGTGACTCCAGGGGACTAGAAGAGACCCAGTACTTC.

This clone was seen more than once but under ten times. This rearrangement joins TRBV21-1 to TRBJ2-7; the table's D call, TRBD1, was not checked against the DNA. TRBV21-1 is a recognized pseudogene. CDR3 length equals 14 residues. CDR3 bases: TGTGCCAGCAGCAAAGGATGGACAGGGTGCGAGCAGTACTTC. Protein product: CASSKGWTGCEQYF.

This sequence joins TRBV4-2 and TRBJ2-3; 8 bases align to TRBD2. The CDR3 totals 17 residues. Germline CDR1 is LGHNA and CDR2 is YNFKEQ. V was pared by 0 bases and J by 6 bases, with 11 bases of the junction left unmatched. The CDR3 region is CASSQEGAGGLGDTQYF. In nucleotides, the CDR3 is TGTGCCAGCAGCCAAGAGGGGGCGGGGGGCCTGGGGGATACGCAGTATTTT.

The chain combines TRBV5-5 with TRBJ1-4; TRBD1 matches at 12 bases. Germline CDR1 and CDR2: SGHKS and YYEKEE (reference sequence). The length of the CDR3 is 16 residues. Unmatched junction bases numbered 5, after V lost 0 bases and J lost 8 bases. CDR3 sequence reads: CASSLAGGTGGEKLFF. Here the CDR3 DNA reads TGTGCCAGCAGCTTGGCCGGGGGGACAGGGGGCGAAAAACTGTTTTTT.

The rearrangement links TRBV29-1 to TRBJ2-3; 8 positions agree with TRBD1. CDR1 is SQVTM, CDR2 ANQGSEA, per germline. V shed 5 bases, J shed 5 bases, and the junction held 3 bases outside the gene matches. The CDR3 is 12 residues long. The CDR3 is CSVLTGEDTQYF. The CDR3 DNA sequence: TGCAGCGTTCTGACAGGGGAAGATACGCAGTATTTT.

The CDR3 coding sequence is TGCGCCAGCAGCTTGGACTGGAATGAAAAACTGTTTTTT. This encodes CASSLDWNEKLFF. The rearrangement joins TRBV5-1 to TRBJ1-4, with unresolved D. The V end was cut by 0 bases, the J end by 5 bases, with 5 bases between. The CDR3 extends over 13 amino acids. The germline CDR1 and CDR2 sequences are SGHRS and YFSETQ.

The chain has TRBV7-2 and TRBJ1-2; no firm D call. The CDR3 length is 13 residues. V shed 5 bases and J shed 7 bases, with 14 bases lying between them. Germline-derived CDR1 and CDR2 are SGHTA and FQGNSA. The CDR3 region is CASSNVGRSGYTF. DNA of the CDR3: TGTGCCAGCAGCAACGTGGGGAGGTCTGGCTACACCTTC. The full variable domain, in which reference TRBV7-2 and TRBJ1-2 provide the parts outside the CDR3, is GAGVSQSPSNKVTEKGKDVELRCDPISGHTALYWYRQSLGQGLEFLIYFQGNSAPDKSGLPSDRFSAERTGGSVSTLTIQRTQQEDSAVYLCASSNVGRSGYTFGSGTRLTVV.

The rearrangement links TRBV9 to TRBJ2-7; 7 positions match TRBD1. This CDR3 comprises 14 residues. The ends lost 3 bases at V and 0 bases at J; junction bases unmatched: 3. Germline lookup yields CDR1 SGDLS and CDR2 YYNGEE. For the CDR3, the DNA is TGTGCCAGCAGCGCGACAGGGACCTCCTACGAGCAGTACTTC. This encodes CASSATGTSYEQYF.

This clone is categorized as medium-sized. The CDR3 region is CASSFQTGRSYEQYF. DNA for the CDR3: TGTGCCAGCAGTTTTCAGACAGGGCGCTCCTACGAGCAGTACTTC. The chain joins TRBV11-2 to TRBJ2-7; 7 positions match TRBD1. Trimming cost V 6 bases and J 0 bases; bases outside gene matches: 8. The CDR3 consists of 15 residues. The germline V gene encodes CDR1 SGHAT and CDR2 FQNNGV.

The rearrangement uses TRBV7-3 and TRBJ2-3, with 9 positions matching TRBD2. With 5 bases clipped from V and 4 bases from J, the junction kept 7 bases outside the gene matches. CDR1 and CDR2 from the germline V gene are SGHTA and FQGTGA. The CDR3 spans 15 residues. In DNA, the CDR3 is TGTGCCAGCAGCCGCGGGGGGGCAAACCCAGATACGCAGTATTTT. Translating it yields CASSRGGANPDTQYF.

The genes are TRBV27 and TRBJ2-7, with D unclear. The CDR3 is made up of 13 amino acids. Germline lookup yields CDR1 MNHEY and CDR2 SMNVEV (reference sequence). The V gene lost 1 base and the J gene lost 7 bases, with 11 bases spanning the gap. CDR3 amino acids: CASSLYFMSEQYF. The CDR3 region has the DNA TGTGCCAGCAGTTTATACTTTATGAGTGAGCAGTACTTC.

The chain has TRBV5-1 and TRBJ2-5; the D is unclear. Trimming stripped 0 bases from V and 5 bases from J, with 5 bases between. Germline loops: CDR1 SGHRS, CDR2 YFSETQ. This CDR3 spans 12 amino acids. In DNA, the CDR3 is TGCGCCAGCAGCTTGGGCGTGGAGACCCAGTACTTC. Residues: CASSLGVETQYF.

This clone was seen a handful of times. The CDR3 is CASSQDFGRNGQPQHF. DNA for the CDR3: TGTGCCAGCAGCCAAGATTTTGGCAGGAACGGTCAGCCCCAGCATTTT. The J gene is TRBJ1-5, the V gene TRBV4-2; D unclear. This CDR3 is 16 amino acids long. The V end lost 0 bases, the J end lost 6 bases, and 15 bases lay between the germline ends. In germline, CDR1 is LGHNA, CDR2 YNFKEQ.